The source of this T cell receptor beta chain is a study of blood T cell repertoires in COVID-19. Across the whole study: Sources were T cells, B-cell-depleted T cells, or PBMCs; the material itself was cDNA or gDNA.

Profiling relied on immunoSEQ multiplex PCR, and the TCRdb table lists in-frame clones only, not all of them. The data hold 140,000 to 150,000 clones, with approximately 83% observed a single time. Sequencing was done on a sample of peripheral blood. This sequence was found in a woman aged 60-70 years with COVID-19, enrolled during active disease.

The CDR3 sequence: CASSLGRGAFTDTQYF. CDR3 coding DNA: TGTGCCAGCAGCTTAGGCCGGGGGGCCTTCACAGATACGCAGTATTTT. This chain joins TRBV7-2 and TRBJ2-3; D is possibly TRBD2 (7 bases). CDR1 is SGHTA and CDR2 is FQGNSA in the germline V gene. The ends were cut back, 1 base at V and 2 bases at J, with 13 bases in the middle. The CDR3 has 16 residues.